Below are 20 T cell receptor beta chains sequenced from a single sample in a study of PD-1 blockade in classical Hodgkin lymphoma. Patients all relapsed after autologous stem cell transplantation, and there was variation in brentuximab vedotin exposure. Clones were read by immunoSEQ multiplex PCR, and TCRdb kept only the in-frame ones, dropping some. The sample lists 89,000 or so clones; 85% to 95% were seen once. The sequences come from peripheral blood mononuclear cells (PBMCs), collected before the second cycle of nivolumab. The receptors shown here come from a human donor with classical Hodgkin lymphoma.

This clone appeared once. The chain employs TRBV9 and TRBJ2-7, with no clear D. With 0 bases removed from V and 2 bases from J, the gap between germline ends came to 9 bases. The CDR3 has 14 amino acids. Germline CDR1 SGDLS, CDR2 YYNGEE. Here the CDR3 reads CASSVATEPYEQYF. CDR3 nucleotide sequence: TGTGCCAGCAGCGTAGCAACAGAGCCCTACGAGCAGTACTTC.

In DNA form, the CDR3 reads TGTGCCAGCAGCCAGAACCAAGAGACCCAGTACTTC. This sequence encodes CASSQNQETQYF. The rearrangement links TRBV7-9 to TRBJ2-5, with no clear D. Trimming stripped 5 bases from V and 0 bases from J, with 4 bases between. This CDR3 comprises 12 residues. The germline CDR1 and CDR2 sequences are SEHNR and FQNEAQ (reference sequence). The full variable domain, completed using reference TRBV7-9 and TRBJ2-5, is DTGVSQNPRHKITKRGQNVTFRCDPISEHNRLYWYRQTLGQGPEFLTYFQNEAQLEKSRLLSDRFSAERPKGSFSTLEIQRTEQGDSAMYLCASSQNQETQYFGPGTRLLVL.

The V and J genes are TRBV29-1 and TRBJ1-3; D is uncertain. Looked up from germline, CDR1 is SQVTM and CDR2 is ANQGSEA. CDR3 length: 11 amino acids. V dropped 6 bases and J dropped 4 bases, with 7 bases sitting between them. The CDR3 reads CSVLGGNTIYF. The DNA of the CDR3 is TGCAGCGTCCTGGGCGGAAACACCATATATTTT.

The chain has TRBV27 and TRBJ2-1; D is unclear. Germline loops: CDR1 MNHEY, CDR2 SMNVEV (reference sequence). Trimming shortened V by 3 bases and J by 3 bases, and 15 bases separated the two germline ends. This CDR3 is built from 16 residues. The CDR3 nucleotides are TGTGCCAGCAGTTTCCGGGCCGACCTATACTACAATGAGCAGTTCTTC. Its translation: CASSFRADLYYNEQFF.

This chain links TRBV7-2 with TRBJ1-5; D is perhaps TRBD1 (5 bases). The germline V gene encodes CDR1 SGHTA and CDR2 FQGNSA. This CDR3 is 17 amino acids long. Trimming cost V 2 bases and J 0 bases, with 14 bases left between them. CDR3 loop: CASSLYPSGSSNQPQHF. The CDR3 DNA follows: TGTGCCAGCAGCTTATACCCCTCAGGGAGTAGCAATCAGCCCCAGCATTTT.

The rearrangement joins TRBV7-9 to TRBJ2-3; the D is unclear. Germline CDR1 and CDR2: SEHNR and FQNEAQ (reference sequence). The CDR3 sequence is 12 residues long. The V end was cut by 8 bases, the J end by 6 bases, with 12 bases between. CDR3 sequence: CASVYLGDTQYF. The CDR3 coding sequence is TGTGCCAGCGTTTATCTAGGGGATACGCAGTATTTT.

V and J are TRBV7-9 and TRBJ1-6; the D gene is possibly TRBD1 (5 bases). Germline V CDR1 and CDR2: SEHNR, FQNEAQ (reference sequence). Trimming left V 6 bases short and J 9 bases short, with 18 bases between. This CDR3 spans 15 amino acids. CDR3 DNA sequence: TGTGCCAGCAGTAACATGGGGGATTCAAGTTCACCCCTCCACTTT. This sequence encodes CASSNMGDSSSPLHF.

The rearrangement links TRBV25-1 to TRBJ1-1; D possibly corresponds to TRBD1 (5 bases). The CDR3 loop spans 15 amino acids. CDR1 MGHDK and CDR2 SYGVNS come from the germline V gene. Trimming took 3 bases from V and 3 from J, leaving 14 bases between them. CDR3 sequence reads: CASSEISGVYTEAFF. The CDR3, as DNA: TGTGCCAGCAGTGAGATTTCGGGGGTTTACACTGAAGCTTTCTTT.

The V and J genes are TRBV28 and TRBJ1-4; 8 bases match TRBD1. V gave up 2 bases and J gave up 3 bases; unmatched junction bases: 5. This CDR3 region has 16 residues. From germline, CDR1 is MDHEN and CDR2 SYDVKM. Here the CDR3 reads CASSLPGGAPNEKLFF. Written as DNA, the CDR3 is TGTGCCAGCAGTTTACCAGGGGGCGCCCCTAATGAAAAACTGTTTTTT.

The V call is TRBV18, the J call TRBJ1-1, with D tentatively TRBD1 (6 bases). Germline CDR1 is KGHSH and CDR2 is LQKENI. V was cut by 0 bases and J by 1 base, with 9 bases left in between. The CDR3 runs 15 residues. The CDR3: CASSPPLGQNTEAFF. The CDR3 DNA reads TGTGCCAGCTCACCACCACTGGGACAGAACACTGAAGCTTTCTTT.

This chain connects TRBV19 to TRBJ2-5, with D perhaps assigned TRBD1 or TRBD2 (5 bases each). V was cut by 3 bases and J by 3 bases, with 14 bases left in between. The CDR3 is made up of 15 amino acids. Per germline, CDR1 LNHDA and CDR2 SQIVND (reference sequence). The CDR3 region is CASSMWVQGEETQYF. The DNA of the CDR3 is TGTGCCAGTAGTATGTGGGTCCAGGGAGAAGAGACCCAGTACTTC.

The chain has TRBV11-3 and TRBJ1-3; 9 nucleotides align to TRBD1. The CDR3 loop spans 13 amino acids. Per the germline V gene, CDR1 is SGHNT and CDR2 is YENEEA. Losses at the gene ends were 5 bases for V and 8 bases for J; bases not matched to a gene: 4. Written as DNA, the CDR3 is TGTGCCAGCAGCCCCGACAGGGGGGACACCATATATTTT. Translating it yields CASSPDRGDTIYF.

A few counts support this clone. The chain links TRBV13 to TRBJ1-1, with TRBD1 identical over 7 bases. Trimming removed 5 bases from V and 6 bases from J; junction bases left unmatched: 9. This CDR3 is built from 14 residues. Germline V gives CDR1 PRHDT, CDR2 FYEKMQ (reference sequence). This CDR3 reads CASSPGTDLPEAFF. CDR3 nucleotide sequence: TGTGCCAGCAGCCCGGGGACAGACTTGCCTGAAGCTTTCTTT.

The rearrangement links TRBV6-6 to TRBJ2-7; D not resolved. The CDR3 loop spans 11 amino acids. Germline CDR1 reads MNHNY; CDR2 reads SVGAGI (reference sequence). Trimming took off 6 bases at V and 1 base at J, with 4 bases between the two ends. CDR3 bases: TGTGCCAGCAGAGGGTCCTACGAGCAGTACTTC. This translates into CASRGSYEQYF.

The chain joins TRBV19 to TRBJ1-4, with no clear D. The CDR3 length is 14 residues. In germline, CDR1 is LNHDA, CDR2 SQIVND (reference sequence). Trimming took off 5 bases at V and 3 bases at J, with 10 bases between the two ends. The CDR3 loop is CASSPRRSNEKLFF. The DNA for the CDR3 is TGTGCCAGTAGTCCAAGACGGTCTAATGAAAAACTGTTTTTT.

A single count supports this clone. This chain uses TRBV30 with TRBJ2-1, with D perhaps matching TRBD1 (5 bases). CDR3 length: 14 residues. Germline V lookup: CDR1 GTSNPN, CDR2 SVGIG (reference sequence). With 3 bases removed from V and 2 bases from J, the gap between germline ends came to 11 bases. The CDR3 DNA is TGTGCCTGGAGCCGGTACAGGCCCTACAATGAGCAGTTCTTC. Protein product: CAWSRYRPYNEQFF.

The J gene is TRBJ1-4, the V gene TRBV6-5; 9 bases are shared with TRBD1. CDR1 is MNHEY and CDR2 is SVGAGI in the germline V gene. This CDR3 region has 14 residues. J gave up 7 bases and V 5 bases, and 5 bases lay outside the gene matches. The CDR3 loop is CASSGTGRIEKLFF. The DNA for the CDR3 is TGTGCCAGCAGTGGGACAGGGCGAATTGAAAAACTGTTTTTT.

The chain carries TRBV19 and TRBJ2-3, with D maybe TRBD2 (5 bases). Germline CDR1 is LNHDA and CDR2 is SQIVND (reference sequence). The CDR3 covers 13 residues. Trimming stripped 4 bases from V and 5 bases from J, with 10 bases between. This CDR3 reads CASSTLLEDTQYF. For the CDR3, the DNA is TGTGCCAGTAGTACCCTACTAGAAGATACGCAGTATTTT.

The chain carries TRBV28 and TRBJ2-7; 9 bases map to TRBD1. V gave up 6 bases and J gave up 2 bases; unmatched junction bases: 14. CDR1 and CDR2 (germline): MDHEN, SYDVKM. The CDR3 totals 17 residues. CDR3 residues: CASRNTPGQGSTYEQYF. CDR3 DNA sequence: TGTGCCAGCAGGAACACCCCGGGACAGGGATCAACCTACGAGCAGTACTTC. The whole variable domain, filled in from reference TRBV28 and TRBJ2-7, reads DVKVTQSSRYLVKRTGEKVFLECVQDMDHENMFWYRQDPGLGLRLIYFSYDVKMKEKGDIPEGYSVSREKKERFSLILESASTNQTSMYLCASRNTPGQGSTYEQYFGPGTRLTVT.

The gene calls are TRBV6-5 and TRBJ1-2, with TRBD1 as a possible D gene (6 bases). The CDR3 is 14 amino acids. V shed 8 bases and J shed 2 bases, with 15 bases lying between them. In germline, CDR1 is MNHEY, CDR2 SVGAGI. The CDR3 protein is CASLRQVGNYGYTF. The CDR3 nucleotides are TGTGCCAGCCTGCGACAGGTGGGCAACTATGGCTACACCTTC.